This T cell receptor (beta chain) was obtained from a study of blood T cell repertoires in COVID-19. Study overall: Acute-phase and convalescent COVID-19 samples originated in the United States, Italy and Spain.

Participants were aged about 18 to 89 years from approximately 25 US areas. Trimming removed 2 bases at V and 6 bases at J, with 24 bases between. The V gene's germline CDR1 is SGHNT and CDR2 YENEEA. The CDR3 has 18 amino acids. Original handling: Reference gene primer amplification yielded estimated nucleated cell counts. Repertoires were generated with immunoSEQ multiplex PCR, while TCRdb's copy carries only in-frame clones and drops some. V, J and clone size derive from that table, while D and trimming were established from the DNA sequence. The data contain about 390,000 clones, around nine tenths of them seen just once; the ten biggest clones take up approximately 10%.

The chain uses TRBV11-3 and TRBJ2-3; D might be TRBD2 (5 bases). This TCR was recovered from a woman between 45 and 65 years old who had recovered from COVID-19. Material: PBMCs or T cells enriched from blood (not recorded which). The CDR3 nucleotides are TGTGCCAGCAGCTTAAGAGGGAGTGTATCGATCCAATCGGATACGCAGTATTTT. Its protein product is CASSLRGSVSIQSDTQYF. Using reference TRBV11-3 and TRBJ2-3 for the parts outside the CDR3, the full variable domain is EAGVVQSPRYKIIEKKQPVAFWCNPISGHNTLYWYLQNLGQGPELLIRYENEEAVDDSQLPKDRFSAERLKGVDSTLKIQPAELGDSAVYLCASSLRGSVSIQSDTQYFGPGTRLTVL.